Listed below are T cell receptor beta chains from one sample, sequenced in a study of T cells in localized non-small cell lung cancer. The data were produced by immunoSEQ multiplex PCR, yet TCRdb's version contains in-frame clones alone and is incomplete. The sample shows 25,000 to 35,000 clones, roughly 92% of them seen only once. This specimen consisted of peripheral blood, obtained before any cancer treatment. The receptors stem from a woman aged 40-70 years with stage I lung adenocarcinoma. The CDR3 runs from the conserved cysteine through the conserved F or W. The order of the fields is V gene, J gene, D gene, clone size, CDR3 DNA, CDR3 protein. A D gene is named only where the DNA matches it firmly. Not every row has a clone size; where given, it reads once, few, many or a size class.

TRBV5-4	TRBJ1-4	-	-	TGTGCCAGCAGCCCGGACAGCAGGTTTGAAAAACTGTTTTTT	CASSPDSRFEKLFF
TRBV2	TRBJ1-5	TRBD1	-	TGTGCCAGCAGGAAAACAGGGGACGGCAATCAGCCCCAGCATTTT	CASRKTGDGNQPQHF
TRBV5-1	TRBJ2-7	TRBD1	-	TGCGCCAGCAGCCCGCAGCCTGACAGGGCAATTACCTACGAGCAGTACTTC	CASSPQPDRAITYEQYF
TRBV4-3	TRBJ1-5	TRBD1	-	TGCGCCAGCAGCTTCGCGCTACAGGGGAATCAGCCCCAGCATTTT	CASSFALQGNQPQHF
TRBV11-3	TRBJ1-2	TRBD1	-	TGTGCCAGCAGCAGAGGACAGGGAACTGGCTACACCTTC	CASSRGQGTGYTF
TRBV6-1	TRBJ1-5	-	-	TGTGCCAGCACCAGGGTCGGAAAGAATCAGCCCCAGCATTTT	CASTRVGKNQPQHF
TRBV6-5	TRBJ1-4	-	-	TGTGCCAGCAGTTACTCTCTACGGGAAAAACTGTTTTTT	CASSYSLREKLFF
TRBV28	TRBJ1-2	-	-	TGTGCCAGCAGTTTCGGGCAGAACTATGGCTACACCTTC	CASSFGQNYGYTF
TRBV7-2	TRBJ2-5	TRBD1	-	TGTGCCAGCAGCCCCTGGACAGGGAAAGAGACCCAGTACTTC	CASSPWTGKETQYF
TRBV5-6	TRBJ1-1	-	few	TGTGCCAGCAGCTTCTTCCGTCCTAGTCAGGGACCGAACACTGAAGCTTTCTTT	CASSFFRPSQGPNTEAFF
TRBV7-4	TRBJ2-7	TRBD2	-	TGTGCCAGCACCCTTTCCGGGTCGCGGGAGGTCCTACCCTATCACGTCCCTCCCGAGCAGTACTTC	CASTLSGSREVLPYHVPPEQYF
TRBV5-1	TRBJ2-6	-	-	TGCGCCAGCAACCCCATTGTAGGGGCCAACGTCCTGACTTTC	CASNPIVGANVLTF
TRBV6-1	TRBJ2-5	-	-	TGTGCCAGCGGGGGTAGGGGCCCAGAGACCCAGTACTTC	CASGGRGPETQYF
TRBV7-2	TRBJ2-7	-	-	TGTGCCAGCAGCTTAGGAGGTAAAACCTACGAGCAGTACTTC	CASSLGGKTYEQYF
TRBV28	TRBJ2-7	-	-	TGTGCCAGCGGAATAATAGGGGGTCCTTCTATATACGAGCAGTACTTC	CASGIIGGPSIYEQYF
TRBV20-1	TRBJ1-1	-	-	TGCAGTGCTCAGGGTAACACTGAAGCTTTCTTT	CSAQGNTEAFF
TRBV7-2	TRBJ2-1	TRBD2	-	TGTGCCAGCAGCTTAGCTGATCCGGGAGGTGTATACAATGAGCAGTTCTTC	CASSLADPGGVYNEQFF
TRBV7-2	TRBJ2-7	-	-	TGTGCCAGCAGCCTCCAACCTACCTACGAGCAGTACTTC	CASSLQPTYEQYF
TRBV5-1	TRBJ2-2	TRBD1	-	TGCGCCAGCAGCTTGAGCGGGACAGGGGGTACCGGGGAGCTGTTTTTT	CASSLSGTGGTGELFF
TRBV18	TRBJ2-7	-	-	TGTGCCAGCTCACAAGGGGGGACGCCCACCTACGAGCAGTACTTC	CASSQGGTPTYEQYF